Many counts were recorded for the clone carrying this T cell receptor beta chain. These data are taken from a study of molecular identifiers for immune sequencing clone quantification. Study-wide background: Five aliquots were made in replicates from the RNA of around 20,000 or 100,000 naive CD8 cells, and four were sequenced.

TCRdb processed the PCR reads anew with MiXCR; each CDR3 protein has one entry. This table holds nearly 650,000 distinct CDR3 sequences, 25% found once. This clonotype originated in a human donor in good health. Some libraries in this study had Jurkat cell RNA spiked in. The material sequenced was naive CD8+ T cells from blood, with Jurkat cell RNA spiked in. The sample's subset: FACS-sorted CD8+CD4-CCR7+CD45RA+ naive T cells.

CDR3 loop: CATSGQKDQETQYF. The CDR3 region has the DNA TGTGCCACCAGTGGACAGAAAGACCAAGAGACCCAGTACTTC. The V gene is TRBV24-1, the J gene TRBJ2-5; perhaps TRBD1 as D (5 bases). Germline assignment: CDR1 KGHDR and CDR2 SFDVKD. Trimming removed 5 bases at V and 0 bases at J, with 9 bases between. The CDR3 consists of 14 residues.